This T cell receptor beta chain originates from a study of T cell changes during pregnancy in multiple sclerosis. Assay: immunoSEQ multiplex PCR; the TCRdb copy retains only in-frame clones and omits some. The sample shows 25,000 to 35,000 clones, more than 90% of them seen only once. CDR1 is LNHNV and CDR2 is YYDKDF in the germline V gene (reference sequence). CDR3 length equals 13 residues. V lost 2 bases to trimming and J lost 6 bases, with 8 bases between them. The specimen comprised CD4+ T cells from peripheral blood mononuclear cells, sampled in the second trimester of pregnancy. The TCR originated in a female donor in good health, enrolled as a control in a pregnancy study. The rearrangement joins TRBV15 to TRBJ2-1, with D unclear. The CDR3, as DNA: TGTGCCACCAGCAGAATGGCCTCCAATGAGCAGTTCTTC. Its protein is CATSRMASNEQFF.